This T cell receptor beta chain was sequenced in a study of T-cell memory formation after mild COVID-19. This CDR3 is built from 14 residues. The germline gives CDR1 MNHEY, CDR2 SMNVEV (reference sequence). The V gene end was trimmed by 7 bases and the J gene end by 5 bases; junction bases not matched to a gene: 7. From 5'RACE with constant-segment primers came TCR alpha and TCR beta cDNA libraries that carried sample barcodes and UMIs. MiXCR, applied by TCRdb to the 5' RACE reads, yields one record per CDR3 protein. The table records 560,000 or so distinct CDR3 sequences, approximately 15% of them present only once.

This sequence was found in an adult woman who had mild COVID-19 (a few samples of this study predate the infection). Cell type and time point are not known. The chain has TRBV27 and TRBJ2-1; 8 positions match TRBD1. Source material: PBMCs or a T cell subset sorted from them (not recorded which). CDR3 protein: CASKGGQGHNEQFF. CDR3 DNA sequence: TGTGCCAGCAAAGGAGGACAGGGACACAATGAGCAGTTCTTC.